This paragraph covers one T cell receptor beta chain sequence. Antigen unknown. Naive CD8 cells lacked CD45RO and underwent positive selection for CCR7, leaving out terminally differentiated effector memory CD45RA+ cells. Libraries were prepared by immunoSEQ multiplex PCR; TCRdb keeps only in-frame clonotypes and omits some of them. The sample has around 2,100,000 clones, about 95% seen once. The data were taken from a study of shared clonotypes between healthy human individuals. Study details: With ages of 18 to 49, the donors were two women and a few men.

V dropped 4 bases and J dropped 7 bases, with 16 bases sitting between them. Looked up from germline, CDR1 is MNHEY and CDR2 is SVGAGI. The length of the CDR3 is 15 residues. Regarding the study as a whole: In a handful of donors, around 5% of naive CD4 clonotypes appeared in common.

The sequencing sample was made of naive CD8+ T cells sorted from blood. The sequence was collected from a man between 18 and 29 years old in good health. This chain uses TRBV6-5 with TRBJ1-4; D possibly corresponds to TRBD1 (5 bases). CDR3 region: CASSSGTVGGEKLFF. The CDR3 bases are TGTGCCAGCAGTTCCGGGACCGTTGGGGGTGAAAAACTGTTTTTT.